These T cell receptor beta chains were read from a single sample in a study of CD8 T cells in ankylosing spondylitis. MiXCR, run by TCRdb on the 5' RACE reads, gives a single entry per CDR3 protein. The sample carries under 250,000 distinct CDR3 sequences, over 8.5% recorded once. Material: blood, either unsorted or a sorted T cell fraction (not recorded which). These receptors were obtained from a male donor with ankylosing spondylitis or in good health (not recorded which). Each CDR3 is given without its conserved first and last residue. The D gene is left open where the match is weak.

NA TRBV12-3/TRBV12-4 ASSLGTTYGTEAF
TRBD1 TRBV6-5 ASSYSGTGGGTEAF
NA TRBV4-1 ASSPQALSYEQY
TRBD1 TRBV19 ATLDRGNTEAF
TRBD1 TRBV20-1 SALQDRDVNEQF
TRBD1 TRBV7-2 ASSFKGQGDGYT
TRBD2 TRBV5-1 ASSLGRGSVQETQY
TRBD2 TRBV5-1 ASSSTSGLDTQY
NA TRBV7-9 ASSLTVPTGELF
TRBD1 TRBV7-7 ASSLRQGKEETQY
TRBD2 TRBV4-1 ASSHAGGPNEQF
NA TRBV29-1 SANRGDTEAF
NA TRBV20-1 SAGLKIGGRTDTQY
NA TRBV2 ASVREGCFNYGYT
NA TRBV11-3 ASSLMGRDEQF
NA TRBV7-6 ASSFIPGDEQY
NA TRBV5-1 ASSFDQLKLDETQY
TRBD2 TRBV9 ASSVSTGTRPQDTQY
TRBD1 TRBV12-3/TRBV12-4 ASSTPGQSYGYT
NA TRBV27 ASSRLFNTGELF
NA TRBV5-1 ASSAEGRVIDTQY
TRBD1 TRBV20-1 SSGQGTGEQY
NA TRBV3-1 ASSQDRGWNGYT
TRBD2 TRBV11-3 ASSSIGVAGEQF
NA TRBV5-1 ASSAPRGTGNTEAF
NA TRBV2 ASSVSRGGYNEQF
TRBD2 TRBV20-1 SARRLAYSNEQF